Presented here are 24 T cell receptor beta chains from one specimen sequenced in a study of cytomegalovirus exposure and HLA in healthy donors. PCR amplification relied on 60 Vbeta primers (plus 13 Jbeta primers). Measured with immunoSEQ multiplex PCR; TCRdb has only the in-frame clones, and not every one. Here the sample spans some 200,000 clones, approximately 79% being singletons. The specimen was PBMCs. The receptors here all came from a girl aged 2 to 9 in good health and CMV-seronegative.

The chain recombines TRBV5-4 with TRBJ1-6, with 9 bases fitting TRBD1. V lost 0 bases to trimming and J lost 7 bases; unmatched junction nucleotides: 5. From germline, CDR1 is SGHNT and CDR2 YYREEE (reference sequence). There are 16 residues in the CDR3. CDR3 sequence (DNA): TGTGCCAGCAGCTTGGGAACCGGGACAGGGAATTCACCCCTCCACTTT. Protein: CASSLGTGTGNSPLHF.

The chain carries TRBV6-1 and TRBJ2-6; 7 bases line up with TRBD1. The CDR3 contains 15 residues. The germline V gene has CDR1 MNHNS and CDR2 SASEGT. The ends lost 5 bases at V and 2 bases at J; junction bases unmatched: 3. CDR3 nucleotides: TGTGCCAGCAGTACGACAGGGCCTGGGGCCAACGTCCTGACTTTC. Its translation: CASSTTGPGANVLTF.

The rearrangement links TRBV10-2 to TRBJ2-7; TRBD1 is a possible D gene (5 bases). The CDR3 length is 14 residues. V shed 7 bases and J shed 0 bases, with 13 bases lying between them. From germline, CDR1 is WSHSY and CDR2 SAAADI. For the CDR3, the DNA is TGCGCCAGCAAGAAAGGGGAATCCTCCTACGAGCAGTACTTC. It translates to CASKKGESSYEQYF.

The rearrangement links TRBV4-2 to TRBJ1-2; D remains ambiguous. The germline V and J ends were trimmed by 0 bases and 2 bases, with 7 bases remaining between them. Per the germline V gene, CDR1 is LGHNA and CDR2 is YNFKEQ. This CDR3 has 14 residues. The CDR3: CASSQDRKNYGYTF. DNA for the CDR3: TGTGCCAGCAGCCAAGACAGGAAAAACTATGGCTACACCTTC.

This clone has just one count. The chain recombines TRBV5-1 with TRBJ2-3, with 13 nucleotides matching TRBD2. CDR1 SGHRS and CDR2 YFSETQ come from the germline V gene. After removal of 4 bases from V and 0 bases from J, the junction contained 5 bases not matched to a gene. The CDR3 sequence is 17 residues long. The CDR3 coding sequence is TGCGCCAGCAGCCAAGGGACTAGCGGGGCTAGCACAGATACGCAGTATTTT. It codes for CASSQGTSGASTDTQYF. Drawing the rest from reference TRBV5-1 and TRBJ2-3, the complete variable domain is KAGVTQTPRYLIKTRGQQVTLSCSPISGHRSVSWYQQTPGQGLQFLFEYFSETQRNKGNFPGRFSGRQFSNSRSEMNVSTLELGDSALYLCASSQGTSGASTDTQYFGPGTRLTVL.

This clone turned up a few times. The genes are TRBV11-2 and TRBJ2-1, with unresolved D. The CDR3 contains 18 residues. Germline V lookup: CDR1 SGHAT, CDR2 FQNNGV. V lost 0 bases and J 8 bases, leaving 23 bases between the germline ends. Here the CDR3 DNA reads TGTGCCAGCAGCTTAGATTTTGATGGTGTTCCCCGCCCGGATGAGCAGTTCTTC. Protein sequence: CASSLDFDGVPRPDEQFF.

The V gene is TRBV4-1, the J gene TRBJ2-3; 13 nucleotides agree with TRBD2. CDR1 and CDR2 (germline): MGHRA, YSYEKL. V was clipped by 4 bases and J by 1 base; unmatched bases: 2. The CDR3 covers 16 residues. The chain's CDR3 is CASSLGTSGGTDTQYF. The CDR3 DNA sequence: TGCGCCAGCAGCCTGGGGACTAGCGGGGGCACAGATACGCAGTATTTT.

The V call is TRBV18, the J call TRBJ2-7, with 9 bases fitting TRBD1. Germline V gene lookup returns CDR1 KGHSH and CDR2 LQKENI. The CDR3 sequence is 16 residues long. J was trimmed by 2 bases and V by 5 bases; bases with no gene match: 10. CDR3 residues: CASSSSGTGTPYEQYF. For the CDR3, the DNA is TGTGCCAGCTCATCCTCCGGGACAGGGACCCCCTACGAGCAGTACTTC.

This clone has only one observation. V usage is TRBV29-1 and J usage is TRBJ2-3, with a possible D match to TRBD1 (6 bases). Trimming shortened V by 5 bases and J by 3 bases, and 15 bases separated the two germline ends. The germline CDR1 and CDR2 sequences are SQVTM and ANQGSEA. The CDR3 has 14 amino acids. CDR3 in DNA: TGCAGCGTTCTCTTGACAGGCTCAACAGATACGCAGTATTTT. It specifies CSVLLTGSTDTQYF.

The CDR3 region has the DNA TGTGCCAGCAGCCCGGGACTAGCGGGAGACTGGGGTGAGCAGTTCTTC. It encodes CASSPGLAGDWGEQFF. The chain combines TRBV7-9 with TRBJ2-1; the match to TRBD2 covers 14 bases. The germline gives CDR1 SEHNR, CDR2 FQNEAQ (reference sequence). This CDR3 has 16 amino acids. With 5 bases clipped from V and 9 bases from J, the junction kept 9 bases outside the gene matches.

The gene calls are TRBV18 and TRBJ1-1; weak D call: TRBD1 (5 bases). The germline V and J ends were trimmed by 3 bases and 8 bases, with 13 bases remaining between them. CDR3 size: 13 residues. CDR1 is KGHSH, CDR2 LQKENI, per germline. CDR3 sequence (DNA): TGTGCCAGCTCACCGGACATAATCTTGGAAGCTTTCTTT. Amino acid sequence: CASSPDIILEAFF.

This clone has a handful of counts. The chain links TRBV12-2 to TRBJ1-4. TRBV12-2 has pseudogene status. This CDR3 is built from 15 residues. CDR3 amino acids: CASRLEGATNEKLFF. The CDR3 DNA sequence: TGTGCAAGTCGCTTAGAGGGAGCAACTAATGAAAAACTGTTTTTT.

The chain joins TRBV13 to TRBJ2-2; TRBD1 might be the D (6 bases). This CDR3 contains 17 residues. Germline V lookup: CDR1 PRHDT, CDR2 FYEKMQ (reference sequence). The V end lost 0 bases, the J end lost 0 bases, and 11 bases lay between the germline ends. DNA of the CDR3: TGTGCCAGCAGCTTAGGGGACGACAGGCCGAACACCGGGGAGCTGTTTTTT. It yields the protein CASSLGDDRPNTGELFF.

The V and J genes are TRBV2 and TRBJ2-3, with TRBD2 matching over 7 bases. The junction had 11 bases not matched to a gene; V was cut back by 6 bases and J by 2 bases. The CDR3 contains 16 residues. CDR1 and CDR2 from the germline V gene are SNHLY and FYNNEI. CDR3 residues: CASRDRLAKNTDTQYF. In DNA, the CDR3 is TGTGCCAGCAGGGACCGACTAGCAAAAAACACAGATACGCAGTATTTT. Complete variable domain (other parts from reference TRBV2 and TRBJ2-3): EPEVTQTPSHQVTQMGQEVILRCVPISNHLYFYWYRQILGQKVEFLVSFYNNEISEKSEIFDDQFSVERPDGSNFTLKIRSTKLEDSAMYFCASRDRLAKNTDTQYFGPGTRLTVL.

The chain recombines TRBV2 with TRBJ2-7; a weak D match, TRBD2 (6 bases). The ends were cut back, 10 bases at V and 2 bases at J, with 12 bases in the middle. The germline V gene encodes CDR1 SNHLY and CDR2 FYNNEI. The CDR3 has 12 residues. CDR3 sequence (DNA): TGTGCCACCGCGGGATCTACCTACGAGCAGTACTTC. Residues: CATAGSTYEQYF.

This chain joins TRBV4-1 and TRBJ2-7; 9 bases fit TRBD1. V gave up 0 bases and J gave up 0 bases; unmatched junction bases: 3. The CDR3 has 16 residues. From germline, CDR1 is MGHRA and CDR2 YSYEKL. CDR3 residues: CASSQDGTGNSYEQYF. The CDR3 coding sequence is TGCGCCAGCAGCCAAGATGGGACAGGGAACTCCTACGAGCAGTACTTC.

This clone was seen a few times. The chain carries TRBV6-6 and TRBJ2-3, with TRBD1 matching 8 bases. This CDR3 has 14 amino acids. Trimming at V came to 0 bases and at J to 6 bases, leaving 2 bases not matched to a gene. Germline loops: CDR1 MNHNY, CDR2 SVGAGI (reference sequence). CDR3: CASSYSTGADTQYF. The CDR3 DNA is TGTGCCAGCAGTTACTCGACAGGGGCCGATACGCAGTATTTT.

The CDR3 loop is CAGPPPPHMNTEAFF. The CDR3 DNA reads TGTGCCGGCCCACCCCCGCCACATATGAACACTGAAGCTTTCTTT. The chain joins TRBV6-4 to TRBJ1-1, with D uncertain. The CDR3 consists of 15 residues. Germline CDR1 MRHNA, CDR2 SNTAGT. The V and J ends lost 11 bases and 0 bases respectively, with 19 bases between them.

CDR3 DNA: TGTGCCAGCAGCGTTAGACTAGCAAGCTCCTACGAGCAGTACTTC. Residues: CASSVRLASSYEQYF. V gene TRBV7-6 combines with J gene TRBJ2-7, with 7 nucleotides matching TRBD2. This CDR3 spans 15 amino acids. The V gene's germline CDR1 is SGHVS and CDR2 FNYEAQ. Germline trimming cut 5 bases from V and 0 bases from J; bases unmatched to any gene: 7.

This clone occurred once. The chain has TRBV11-3 and TRBJ1-1; D may be TRBD1 (5 bases). V lost 5 bases and J 6 bases, leaving 19 bases between the germline ends. CDR1 SGHNT and CDR2 YENEEA come from the germline V gene. This CDR3 spans 15 amino acids. In DNA, the CDR3 is TGTGCCAGCAGCCCGACCGGGGGAAGTCGGGCTGAAGCTTTCTTT. Translated: CASSPTGGSRAEAFF.

The J gene is TRBJ2-7, the V gene TRBV29-1; tentative D call: TRBD2 (6 bases). The V and J ends lost 0 bases and 7 bases respectively, with 10 bases between them. This CDR3 spans 12 amino acids. The germline gives CDR1 SQVTM, CDR2 ANQGSEA. This chain's CDR3 is CSVEDLGREQYF. CDR3 bases: TGCAGCGTTGAAGATTTGGGGAGGGAGCAGTACTTC.

The chain is built from TRBV30 and TRBJ2-3, with TRBD2 matching 7 bases. V shed 6 bases, J shed 5 bases, and the junction held 17 bases outside the gene matches. CDR3 length equals 16 residues. Looked up from germline, CDR1 is GTSNPN and CDR2 is SVGIG (reference sequence). Here the CDR3 reads CACLPLATRKVDTQYF. CDR3 coding DNA: TGTGCCTGCCTCCCACTAGCGACCCGGAAAGTAGATACGCAGTATTTT.

Here the CDR3 reads CASSSLAGPNTGELFF. The CDR3 DNA reads TGTGCCAGCAGCTCCCTAGCGGGCCCCAACACCGGGGAGCTGTTTTTT. V is TRBV7-9 and J is TRBJ2-2, with TRBD2 matching 8 bases. The V and J ends lost 4 bases and 2 bases, in that order; junction bases with no gene match: 6. The CDR3 is 16 amino acids. In germline, CDR1 is SEHNR, CDR2 FQNEAQ (reference sequence).

This clone was detected only a few times. The chain has TRBV5-1 and TRBJ1-1; 7 bases match TRBD1. The CDR3 consists of 15 residues. Losses at the gene ends were 4 bases for V and 0 bases for J; bases not matched to a gene: 6. Looked up from germline, CDR1 is SGHRS and CDR2 is YFSETQ. The CDR3 coding sequence is TGCGCCAGCAGCCCGCGGACAGGAGTGAACACTGAAGCTTTCTTT. It specifies CASSPRTGVNTEAFF.